This T cell receptor beta chain was captured by sequencing in a study of OX40 agonist ivuxolimab in advanced cancers. Regarding the research as a whole: Ivuxolimab, which targeted the costimulatory receptor OX40 (CD134), was an agonistic, fully human IgG2 monoclonal antibody. Intravenous ivuxolimab was administered to patients every 2 weeks at six dose levels: 0.01, 0.1, 0.3, 1.5, 3 and 10 mg/kg. Of the approximately 53 patients in dose escalation, about 20 had hepatocellular carcinoma, some 15 had melanoma, 9 had renal cell carcinoma and 9 had head and neck cancer. In the dose-escalation cohort, more than 75% of patients were male, and the mean age was approximately 60 years, with a range of about 20 to 79. Patients were allowed to have had prior anti-PD-1, anti-PD-L1 or anti-CTLA-4 therapy, and 30% to 40% of the dose-escalation patients had been treated with checkpoint inhibitors. Three dose-escalation patients achieved partial responses, one with hepatocellular carcinoma and two with cutaneous melanoma. Peripheral TCRbeta sequencing was intended to test whether TCR sequence diversity was altered and clonal T-cell expansion was caused by ivuxolimab. The paper reports the monotherapy dose-escalation portion (N of about 50 patients) of the phase I ivuxolimab trial. Overall study outcomes, separate from this receptor: The antigen specificity of the peripheral T cells that underwent clonal expansion was not determined. At doses of 0.1 to 3.0 mg/kg, clonal expansion of both CD4+ and CD8+ blood T cells was observed from baseline to week 6. After ivuxolimab, more expanded clones were found on average in CD8+ T cells than in CD4+ T cells. Low levels of normalized T-cell clonal expansion were also seen in some patients who did not respond. In the 0.1-3.0 mg/kg groups, partial responders were among the patients with the lowest normalized peripheral clonal expansion, particularly in CD8+ T cells.

Concerning this clone: The antigen it binds to is not known. No base-level quality is on record; no much larger clone is a single base apart.

Genomic DNA was extracted from sorted cells for sequencing of the TCRbeta CDR3 region. The immunoSEQ Assay was used to sequence the TCRbeta CDR3 regions. TCRdb carries this immuneACCESS record with in-frame sequences only. Its versions omit some clonotypes, under half of them owing to an unresolved V gene in the studies checked, with the rest unexplained. Here the sample has 75,000 to 95,000 clones; more than 85% occur a single time. The ten largest account for roughly 2.4% of the sample. The V end gives up 8 bases and the J end 0 bases, leaving 7 bases in the junction not matched to a gene. The germline V gene sets CDR1 to ENHRY and CDR2 to SYGVKD. Including cysteine and phenylalanine, the CDR3 has 16 amino acids. Only CDR3 DNA is held: 48 bases, read in frame from base 1. The trial excluded patients who had a history of autoimmune disease or who were on systemic immunosuppression. In every dose cohort, peripheral blood was drawn for TCR sequencing at baseline, cycle 4 day 1, and cycle 7 day 1. The samples were drawn from a first-in-human, open-label, multicenter phase I dose-escalation trial of ivuxolimab. Adults with locally advanced or metastatic melanoma, renal cell carcinoma, hepatocellular carcinoma or head and neck squamous cell carcinoma were enrolled in the trial. Before TCR sequencing, CD4+ T cells and CD8+ T cells from peripheral blood were sorted into separate populations.

This TCR was recovered from an adult with an advanced solid tumor such as melanoma, head and neck, liver or kidney cancer. The sequences come from CD4+ or CD8+ T cells sorted from blood, collected in a trial of the OX40 agonist ivuxolimab. In this chain, TRBV10-3 is recombined with TRBJ2-6; 7 bases in the middle match TRBD1. CDR3 region: CAIGDSVSSGANVLTF. The nucleotides read TGTGCCATCGGGGACAGCGTAAGCTCTGGGGCCAACGTCCTGACTTTC.